These 19 T cell receptor beta chains originate from one sample sequenced in a study of Ad26.COV2.S vaccination and SARS-CoV-2 variants. The assay was immunoSEQ multiplex PCR, and TCRdb's table has in-frame clones only and misses some. Of about 350,000 clones in the sample, approximately 90% were seen once. Noted treatment: around 19 received Ad26.COV2.S at low or high dose, single or two shots; several received placebo; per-sample allocation not given. Sampling was performed 63 days after the first vaccine or placebo injection. The sequencing used peripheral blood, collected in a trial of Ad26.COV2.S vaccine versus placebo. The receptors here all came from a person between 18 and 65 years old who received the Ad26.COV2.S COVID-19 vaccine or a placebo.

The chain couples TRBV7-9 to TRBJ1-4; D not certain. Trimming removed 1 base from V and 4 bases from J, with 13 bases in between. The V gene's germline CDR1 is SEHNR and CDR2 FQNEAQ (reference sequence). This CDR3 has 16 amino acids. CDR3 nucleotides: TGTGCCAGCAGCTTAGGGAATTGGGAAGATAATGAAAAACTGTTTTTT. This translates into CASSLGNWEDNEKLFF.

The rearrangement links TRBV5-1 to TRBJ1-1; D unresolved. CDR1 and CDR2 from the germline V gene are SGHRS and YFSETQ. The CDR3 consists of 14 residues. The V gene lost 1 base and the J gene lost 5 bases, with 12 bases spanning the gap. The CDR3 DNA is TGCGCCAGCAGCTTGTTCGTCGGAGGGACTGAAGCTTTCTTT. Translating gives CASSLFVGGTEAFF.

This clone occurred once. The chain carries TRBV6-6 and TRBJ1-6, with 12 positions matching TRBD1. This CDR3 contains 16 residues. CDR1 is MNHNY, CDR2 SVGAGI, per germline (reference sequence). V shed 6 bases, J shed 6 bases, and the junction held 6 bases outside the gene matches. This chain's CDR3 is CASSQGQGARNSPLHF. DNA for the CDR3: TGTGCCAGCAGCCAGGGACAGGGGGCACGTAATTCACCCCTCCACTTT.

Here the CDR3 reads CASSRSALEVGEQYF. Here the CDR3 DNA reads TGTGCCAGCAGCCGATCCGCTCTTGAGGTTGGCGAGCAGTACTTC. This chain links TRBV7-9 with TRBJ2-7; D unclear. Germline V gene sequence: CDR1 SEHNR, CDR2 FQNEAQ (reference sequence). V was trimmed by 5 bases and J by 6 bases, leaving 20 bases between them. The CDR3 has 15 amino acids.

This sequence joins TRBV27 and TRBJ1-2; D possibly corresponds to TRBD1 (5 bases). Germline CDR1 and CDR2: MNHEY and SMNVEV (reference sequence). This CDR3 has 13 amino acids. Trimming cost V 5 bases and J 2 bases, with 9 bases left between them. The CDR3: CASSVDKNYGYTF. The DNA of the CDR3 is TGTGCCAGCAGTGTGGACAAAAACTATGGCTACACCTTC.

This chain links TRBV19 with TRBJ1-2, with no clear D. The CDR3 extends over 13 amino acids. CDR1 is LNHDA, CDR2 SQIVND, per germline (reference sequence). V was trimmed by 7 bases and J by 5 bases, leaving 14 bases between them. CDR3 DNA: TGTGCCAGTACGGTCGGGTTAGGTTATGGCTACACCTTC. As protein: CASTVGLGYGYTF.

The rearrangement uses TRBV21-1 and TRBJ2-5; no DNA check was done on the table's D call, TRBD2. TRBV21-1 is noted as a pseudogene. The CDR3 has 14 residues. CDR3 protein: CASSPRDCQETQYF. For the CDR3, the DNA is TGTGCCAGCAGCCCCCGGGACTGTCAAGAGACCCAGTACTTC.

This CDR3 reads CASRGLGTGELFF. The DNA of the CDR3 is TGTGCCAGCAGGGGGTTAGGTACCGGGGAGCTGTTTTTT. The rearrangement links TRBV12-3 or TRBV12-4 to TRBJ2-2, with D hard to call. This CDR3 has 13 residues. V was trimmed by 6 bases and J by 5 bases, leaving 10 bases between them.

The chain joins TRBV5-1 to TRBJ1-2; possibly TRBD1 for D (5 bases). Germline assignment: CDR1 SGHRS and CDR2 YFSETQ. This CDR3 has 18 residues. Trimming cost V 0 bases and J 1 base, with 19 bases left between them. CDR3: CASSLVQGVSGHNYGYTF. The CDR3 nucleotides read TGCGCCAGCAGCTTGGTTCAGGGAGTATCTGGGCATAACTATGGCTACACCTTC.

The genes are TRBV30 and TRBJ2-7; D call uncertain. This CDR3 is 10 amino acids long. Trimming cost V 2 bases and J 6 bases, with 5 bases left between them. Germline lookup yields CDR1 GTSNPN and CDR2 SVGIG (reference sequence). The CDR3 coding sequence is TGTGCCTGGAGTATCGGCGAGCAGTACTTC. As protein: CAWSIGEQYF.

The V and J genes are TRBV28 and TRBJ2-1, with D hard to call. The CDR3 contains 11 residues. Trimming took 5 bases from V and 8 from J, leaving 7 bases between them. Looked up from germline, CDR1 is MDHEN and CDR2 is SYDVKM. The CDR3 sequence: CASSPRHEQFF. The CDR3 DNA is TGTGCCAGCAGTCCCCGCCATGAGCAGTTCTTC. Combining the CDR3 with reference TRBV28 and TRBJ2-1 gives the whole variable domain DVKVTQSSRYLVKRTGEKVFLECVQDMDHENMFWYRQDPGLGLRLIYFSYDVKMKEKGDIPEGYSVSREKKERFSLILESASTNQTSMYLCASSPRHEQFFGPGTRLTVL.

This rearrangement joins TRBV14 to TRBJ2-3; TRBD1 agrees at 10 bases. CDR3 length: 16 residues. V gave up 4 bases and J gave up 1 base; unmatched junction bases: 5. Germline loops: CDR1 SGHDN, CDR2 FVKESK. Here the CDR3 reads CASSLTGGFGTDTQYF. CDR3 sequence (DNA): TGTGCCAGCAGCCTGACAGGGGGCTTCGGCACAGATACGCAGTATTTT.

This rearrangement joins TRBV19 to TRBJ1-4; D not resolved. Germline CDR1 LNHDA, CDR2 SQIVND (reference sequence). This CDR3 comprises 13 residues. V was cut by 9 bases and J by 10 bases, with 18 bases left in between. CDR3 residues: CASNDGYLGKLFF. The CDR3 bases are TGTGCCAGCAACGACGGATACTTGGGAAAACTGTTTTTT.

The chain employs TRBV6-5 and TRBJ2-5; D is unresolved. Trimming cost V 0 bases and J 5 bases, with 10 bases left between them. Germline V gene data show CDR1 as MNHEY and CDR2 as SVGAGI. The CDR3 runs 14 residues. The CDR3 reads CASSYSWGGETQYF. CDR3 in DNA: TGTGCCAGCAGTTACTCGTGGGGTGGCGAGACCCAGTACTTC.

The chain joins TRBV28 to TRBJ2-7; 7 bases align to TRBD1. The CDR3 runs 13 residues. J was trimmed by 6 bases and V by 5 bases; bases with no gene match: 7. The germline V gene encodes CDR1 MDHEN and CDR2 SYDVKM. The CDR3 DNA is TGTGCCAGCAGTAACAGGGGATGGAGCGAGCAGTACTTC. It codes for CASSNRGWSEQYF. Full variable domain (remainder filled in from reference TRBV28 and TRBJ2-7): DVKVTQSSRYLVKRTGEKVFLECVQDMDHENMFWYRQDPGLGLRLIYFSYDVKMKEKGDIPEGYSVSREKKERFSLILESASTNQTSMYLCASSNRGWSEQYFGPGTRLTVT.

The chain links TRBV7-9 to TRBJ1-1; unclear D gene. Germline CDR1 is SEHNR and CDR2 is FQNEAQ (reference sequence). V was shortened by 5 bases and J by 1 base, with 14 bases between the two germline ends. The CDR3 spans 15 residues. The CDR3 reads CASSLVTWGNTEAFF. CDR3 in DNA: TGTGCCAGCAGCCTAGTTACCTGGGGGAACACTGAAGCTTTCTTT.

This clone occurred a few times. V is TRBV11-3 and J is TRBJ2-7; unclear D gene. V was shortened by 5 bases and J by 0 bases, with 11 bases between the two germline ends. This CDR3 region has 14 residues. Germline V gives CDR1 SGHNT, CDR2 YENEEA. CDR3 in DNA: TGTGCCAGCAGCCCCACCCCAAGCTCCTACGAGCAGTACTTC. Protein: CASSPTPSSYEQYF. Using reference TRBV11-3 and TRBJ2-7 for the parts outside the CDR3, the full variable domain is EAGVVQSPRYKIIEKKQPVAFWCNPISGHNTLYWYLQNLGQGPELLIRYENEEAVDDSQLPKDRFSAERLKGVDSTLKIQPAELGDSAVYLCASSPTPSSYEQYFGPGTRLTVT.

V gene TRBV19 combines with J gene TRBJ1-4, with a weak D call TRBD1 (5 bases). The CDR3 runs to 14 residues. Germline V CDR1 and CDR2: LNHDA, SQIVND (reference sequence). The germline V and J ends were trimmed by 2 bases and 3 bases, with 7 bases remaining between them. The CDR3 DNA reads TGTGCCAGTAGTATACGACAGCCTAATGAAAAACTGTTTTTT. It translates to CASSIRQPNEKLFF.

The chain is built from TRBV19 and TRBJ1-2; TRBD1 aligns across 8 bases. The CDR3 covers 13 residues. With 5 bases clipped from V and 8 bases from J, the junction kept 7 bases outside the gene matches. CDR1 is LNHDA and CDR2 is SQIVND in the germline V gene (reference sequence). CDR3 sequence (DNA): TGTGCCAGTAGTTATGGACAGGGCGTAGGCTACACCTTC. Translated: CASSYGQGVGYTF.